This note documents a single T cell receptor (beta chain) sequence. Treatment in this sample: some 19 received Ad26.COV2.S at low or high dose, single or two shots; roughly five received placebo; per-sample allocation not given. Sample collection was performed on day 63 after the first vaccine or placebo injection. This sample was included in a study of Ad26.COV2.S vaccination and SARS-CoV-2 variants. Germline CDR1 KGHSH, CDR2 LQKENI. This CDR3 comprises 14 residues. The V end was cut by 0 bases, the J end by 7 bases, with 12 bases between. Measured with immunoSEQ multiplex PCR; TCRdb has only the in-frame clones, and not every one. The sample has about 320,000 clones, 75% to 90% seen once; the top ten hold about 5%.

The V and J genes are TRBV18 and TRBJ1-1, with D maybe TRBD1 (6 bases). This specimen was peripheral blood, taken in a trial of Ad26.COV2.S vaccine versus placebo. This receptor was obtained from a person aged 18 to 59 who received the Ad26.COV2.S COVID-19 vaccine or a placebo. CDR3 in amino acids: CASSPPGGQGEAFF. DNA of the CDR3: TGTGCCAGCTCACCACCGGGGGGGCAGGGTGAAGCTTTCTTT.